These 9 T cell receptor beta chains were all obtained from the same sample, sequenced in a study of blood T cell repertoires in COVID-19 (dated by TCRdb to about 2020). Preparation of the library involved the immunoSEQ multiplex PCR assay. TCRdb stores this immuneACCESS table with in-frame sequences only. Part of the clones is absent; in the studies checked, under half of the shortfall reflects unresolved V genes, and no reason is known for the rest. The sample contains some 120,000 clones, 55% to 70% of them found a single time. The leading ten clones occupy 2% to 2.5% of the sample. Sequencing was performed on peripheral blood. These receptors originate from a woman in her 70s with acute or convalescent COVID-19.

The V gene is TRBV10-3, the J gene TRBJ1-2; TRBD1 agrees at 9 bases. Germline V gene sequence: CDR1 ENHRY, CDR2 SYGVKD. The CDR3 extends over 15 amino acids. After removal of 5 bases from V and 0 bases from J, the junction contained 4 bases not matched to a gene. The CDR3 loop reads CAISRTGAANYGYTF. In DNA, the CDR3 is TGTGCCATCAGTCGGACAGGGGCTGCTAACTATGGCTACACCTTC.

V and J are TRBV11-2 and TRBJ1-6, with unresolved D. The CDR3 runs 15 residues. V was trimmed by 5 bases and J by 3 bases, leaving 11 bases between them. CDR1 and CDR2 from the germline V gene are SGHAT and FQNNGV. The CDR3 loop is CASSRFGLYNSPLHF. The CDR3, as DNA: TGTGCCAGCAGCCGTTTTGGACTCTATAATTCACCCCTCCACTTT.

The DNA for the CDR3 is TGTGCCAGCAGCCACAGGGAGGGCGGGGAGCTGTTTTTT. Translating gives CASSHREGGELFF. The chain links TRBV6-4 to TRBJ2-2, with a possible D match to TRBD2 (7 bases). The germline V gene has CDR1 MRHNA and CDR2 SNTAGT. Deletions cut 6 bases from V and 7 bases from J, with 12 bases between. The CDR3 totals 13 residues.

J is TRBJ2-5 and V is TRBV11-2; TRBD1 might be the D (6 bases). The germline V gene has CDR1 SGHAT and CDR2 FQNNGV. V was cut by 5 bases and J by 4 bases, with 14 bases left in between. The CDR3 extends over 14 amino acids. The CDR3 nucleotides read TGTGCCAGCAGCCCAGAAACAGGGTTAGAGACCCAGTACTTC. Residues: CASSPETGLETQYF.

In this sample, this clone turned up a few times. The chain uses TRBV9 and TRBJ2-1; 13 positions match TRBD2. V was pared by 3 bases and J by 7 bases, with 7 bases of the junction left unmatched. This CDR3 spans 16 amino acids. Germline-derived CDR1 and CDR2 are SGDLS and YYNGEE. Here the CDR3 reads CASSATSGGGKNEQFF. The CDR3 DNA reads as TGTGCCAGCAGCGCCACTAGCGGGGGGGGAAAAAATGAGCAGTTCTTC.

The chain has TRBV6-5 and TRBJ1-1, with 8 bases lining up with TRBD1. In germline, CDR1 is MNHEY, CDR2 SVGAGI. The CDR3 covers 12 residues. J was trimmed by 6 bases and V by 6 bases; bases with no gene match: 3. The DNA for the CDR3 is TGTGCCAGCAGGGCACAGGGGGCTGAAGCTTTCTTT. Amino acid sequence: CASRAQGAEAFF.

The chain joins TRBV6-6 to TRBJ2-7, with TRBD2 matching 7 bases. Germline values: CDR1 MNHNY, CDR2 SVGAGI (reference sequence). The trim removed 4 bases at V and 0 bases at J, leaving 9 bases unmatched. The CDR3 totals 16 residues. CDR3 DNA sequence: TGTGCCAGCAGTTGGGGAGCGGGAATAAGCTCCTACGAGCAGTACTTC. This translates into CASSWGAGISSYEQYF.

V is TRBV10-3 and J is TRBJ2-7, with D possibly TRBD2 on 6 matching bases. Germline V lookup: CDR1 ENHRY, CDR2 SYGVKD. Trimming removed 5 bases from V and 0 bases from J, with 14 bases in between. The CDR3 covers 15 residues. The chain's CDR3 is CAISSPDYFSYEQYF. For the CDR3, the DNA is TGTGCCATCAGTAGCCCGGACTACTTCTCCTACGAGCAGTACTTC.

V is TRBV28 and J is TRBJ2-1; 9 bases align to TRBD1. V was pared by 6 bases and J by 5 bases, with 2 bases of the junction left unmatched. Germline V gene data show CDR1 as MDHEN and CDR2 as SYDVKM. This CDR3 contains 13 residues. The CDR3 DNA sequence: TGTGCCAGCAGGGGACAGGGTCACAATGAGCAGTTCTTC. This translates into CASRGQGHNEQFF.